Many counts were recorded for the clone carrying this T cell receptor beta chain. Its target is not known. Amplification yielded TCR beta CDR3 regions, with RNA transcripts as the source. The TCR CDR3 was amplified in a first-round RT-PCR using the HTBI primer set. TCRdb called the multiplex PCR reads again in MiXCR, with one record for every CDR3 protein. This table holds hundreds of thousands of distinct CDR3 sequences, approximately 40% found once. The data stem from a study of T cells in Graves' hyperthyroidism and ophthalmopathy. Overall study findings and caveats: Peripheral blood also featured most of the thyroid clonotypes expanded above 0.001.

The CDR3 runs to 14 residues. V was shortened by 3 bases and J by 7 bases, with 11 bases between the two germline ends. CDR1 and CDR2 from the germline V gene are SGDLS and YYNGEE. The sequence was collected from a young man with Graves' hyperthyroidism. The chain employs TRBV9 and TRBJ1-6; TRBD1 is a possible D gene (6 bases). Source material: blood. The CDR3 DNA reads TGTGCCAGCAGCGCCGACAGGTTGAATTCACCCCTCCACTTT. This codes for CASSADRLNSPLHF.